The TCR beta chain described here comes from a study of blood T cell repertoires in COVID-19. Overall study: Whether acute or convalescent, the COVID-19 samples came from the United States, Italy and Spain. PBMCs, B-cell-depleted T cells, or T cells provided the cDNA or gDNA that made up the material.

Assay: immunoSEQ multiplex PCR; the TCRdb copy retains only in-frame clones and omits some. Of approximately 210,000 clones listed, 70% to 90% are singletons. This study enrolled people aged about 18 to 95 from roughly 24 US geographic areas. The germline V gene has CDR1 SGHKS and CDR2 YYEKEE (reference sequence). After removal of 6 bases from V and 10 bases from J, the junction contained 18 bases not matched to a gene. The CDR3 is 17 amino acids. Source material: PBMCs or T cells enriched from blood (not recorded which). The origin of this receptor is a woman aged 18-29 years who had recovered from COVID-19. This chain connects TRBV5-5 to TRBJ2-1, with 11 bases that match TRBD2. The CDR3 region is CASTTGPLAGGPWEQFF. CDR3 bases: TGTGCCAGCACCACTGGGCCCTTAGCGGGGGGGCCATGGGAGCAGTTCTTC.